This TCR beta chain came from a study of blood T cell repertoires in COVID-19. Study information: Sites across the United States, Italy and Spain contributed samples from acute and convalescent COVID-19. T cells, B-cell-depleted T cells, or PBMCs provided the cDNA or gDNA that served as material.

The CDR3 runs 16 residues. The V gene end was trimmed by 7 bases and the J gene end by 5 bases; junction bases not matched to a gene: 11. Germline V gives CDR1 LNHDA, CDR2 SQIVND (reference sequence). Study processing details: From reference gene primer amplification, estimates of nucleated cell counts were derived. Here immunoSEQ multiplex PCR was the method, and the copy in TCRdb shows in-frame clones only, minus some. V, J and clone size are those of that table, while D and trimming were read from the DNA. The top ten hold around 9.8% of the sample, which has under 200,000 clones, roughly 88% seen once.

The sequenced sample consisted of peripheral blood. The TCR sequence derives from a woman over 75 with acute or convalescent COVID-19. This sequence joins TRBV19 and TRBJ1-5, with 10 bases lining up with TRBD1. The CDR3 spells CASTIDRDRGDQPQHF. DNA for the CDR3: TGTGCCAGTACCATCGACCGGGACAGGGGAGATCAGCCCCAGCATTTT.